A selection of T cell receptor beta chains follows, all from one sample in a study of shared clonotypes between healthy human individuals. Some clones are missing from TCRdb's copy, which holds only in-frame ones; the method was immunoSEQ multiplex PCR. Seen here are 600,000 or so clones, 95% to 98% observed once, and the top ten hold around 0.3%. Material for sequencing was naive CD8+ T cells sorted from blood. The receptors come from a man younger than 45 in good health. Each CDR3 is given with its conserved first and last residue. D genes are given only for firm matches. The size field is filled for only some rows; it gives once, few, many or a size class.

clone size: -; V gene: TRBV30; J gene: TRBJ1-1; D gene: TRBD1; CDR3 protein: CAWEPGTGSTEAFF; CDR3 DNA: TGTGCCTGGGAACCCGGGACAGGGAGCACTGAAGCTTTCTTT
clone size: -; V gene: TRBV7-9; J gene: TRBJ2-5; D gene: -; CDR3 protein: CASSGGKQETQYF; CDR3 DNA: TGTGCCAGCAGTGGTGGGAAACAAGAGACCCAGTACTTC
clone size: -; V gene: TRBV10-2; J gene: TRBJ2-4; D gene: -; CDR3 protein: CASSESVAVLPFSAKNIQYF; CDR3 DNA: TGCGCCAGCAGTGAGTCGGTGGCAGTGCTTCCGTTTTCTGCCAAAAACATTCAGTACTTC
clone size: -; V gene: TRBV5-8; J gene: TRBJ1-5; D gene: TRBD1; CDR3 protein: CASSSGQPNQPQHF; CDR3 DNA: TGTGCCAGCAGCTCGGGACAGCCCAATCAGCCCCAGCATTTT
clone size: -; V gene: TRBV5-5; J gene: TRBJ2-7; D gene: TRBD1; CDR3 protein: CASSPGTAADEQYF; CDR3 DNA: TGTGCCAGCAGCCCCGGGACAGCGGCTGACGAGCAGTACTTC
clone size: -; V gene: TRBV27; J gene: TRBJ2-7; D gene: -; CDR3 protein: CASSLGHLTSYEQYF; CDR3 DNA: TGTGCCAGCAGTTTGGGACACCTAACCTCCTACGAGCAGTACTTC
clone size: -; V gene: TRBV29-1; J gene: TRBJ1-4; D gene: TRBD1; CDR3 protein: CSVETGGSEKLFF; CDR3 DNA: TGCAGCGTCGAGACAGGGGGGAGTGAAAAACTGTTTTTT
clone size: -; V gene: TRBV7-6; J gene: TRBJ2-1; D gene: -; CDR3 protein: CASSLLAGERGNEQFF; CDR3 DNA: TGTGCCAGCAGCTTATTAGCAGGGGAGAGGGGCAATGAGCAGTTCTTC
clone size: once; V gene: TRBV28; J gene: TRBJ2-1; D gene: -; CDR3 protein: CASGPLNEQFF; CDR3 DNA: TGTGCCAGCGGTCCCCTCAATGAGCAGTTCTTC
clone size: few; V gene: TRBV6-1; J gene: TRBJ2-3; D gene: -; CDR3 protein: CASLSDTQYF; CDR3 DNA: TGTGCCAGCCTTTCGGATACGCAGTATTTT
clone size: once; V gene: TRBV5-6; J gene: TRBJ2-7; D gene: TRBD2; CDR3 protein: CASSYGAGAAYEQYF; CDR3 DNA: TGTGCCAGCAGCTATGGTGCGGGAGCTGCCTACGAGCAGTACTTC
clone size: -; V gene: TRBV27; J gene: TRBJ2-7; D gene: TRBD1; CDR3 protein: CASRLTGGSYEQYF; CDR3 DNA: TGTGCCAGCAGACTGACAGGGGGCTCCTACGAGCAGTACTTC
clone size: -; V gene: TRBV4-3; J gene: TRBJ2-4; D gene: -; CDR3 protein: CASSQAASGMRGRAKNIQYF; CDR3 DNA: TGCGCCAGCAGCCAAGCGGCGTCAGGGATGAGGGGTCGGGCCAAAAACATTCAGTACTTC
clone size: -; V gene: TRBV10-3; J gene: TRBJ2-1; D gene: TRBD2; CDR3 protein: CAITRDGRIAGRLNEQFF; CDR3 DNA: TGTGCCATCACTCGGGACGGGAGAATAGCGGGAAGGCTTAATGAGCAGTTCTTC
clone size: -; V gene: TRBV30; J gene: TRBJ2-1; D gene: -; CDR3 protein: CAWTEDLGTYNEQFF; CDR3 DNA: TGTGCCTGGACGGAGGACCTGGGCACCTACAATGAGCAGTTCTTC
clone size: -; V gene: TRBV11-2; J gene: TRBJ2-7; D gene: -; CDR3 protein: CASSFAEQGYEQYF; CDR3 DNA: TGTGCCAGCAGCTTCGCGGAACAGGGCTACGAGCAGTACTTC
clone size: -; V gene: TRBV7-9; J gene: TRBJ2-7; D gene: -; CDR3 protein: CASSLHLGGANEQYF; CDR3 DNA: TGTGCCAGCAGCTTACACCTAGGTGGGGCCAACGAGCAGTACTTC
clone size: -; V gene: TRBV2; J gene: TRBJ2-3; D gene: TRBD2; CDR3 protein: CASSTGTSGGTDTQYF; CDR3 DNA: TGTGCCAGCAGTACAGGGACTAGCGGGGGCACAGATACGCAGTATTTT
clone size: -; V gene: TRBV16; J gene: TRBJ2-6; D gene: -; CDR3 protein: CASSQSGVSGANVLTF; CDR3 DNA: TGTGCCAGCAGCCAATCAGGGGTTTCTGGGGCCAACGTCCTGACTTTC
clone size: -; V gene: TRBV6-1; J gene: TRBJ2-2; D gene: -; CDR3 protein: CASSASAETGELFF; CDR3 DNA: TGTGCCAGCAGTGCCAGTGCCGAGACCGGGGAGCTGTTTTTT
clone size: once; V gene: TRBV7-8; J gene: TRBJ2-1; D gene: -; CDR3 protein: CASSLTGRGDEQFF; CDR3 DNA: TGTGCCAGCAGCTTAACAGGGAGAGGGGATGAGCAGTTCTTC
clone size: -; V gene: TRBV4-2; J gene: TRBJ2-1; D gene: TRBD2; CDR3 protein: CASSHDLSGIQFF; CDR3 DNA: TGTGCCAGCAGCCATGACCTTAGCGGGATACAGTTCTTC
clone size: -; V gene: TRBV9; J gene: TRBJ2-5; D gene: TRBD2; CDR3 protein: CASSVEGGQETQYF; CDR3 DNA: TGTGCCAGCAGCGTAGAGGGAGGGCAAGAGACCCAGTACTTC
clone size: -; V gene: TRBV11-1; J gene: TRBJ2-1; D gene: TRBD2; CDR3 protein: CASSAGRTSGAGEQFF; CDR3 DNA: TGTGCCAGCAGCGCCGGCCGGACTAGCGGGGCGGGTGAGCAGTTCTTC
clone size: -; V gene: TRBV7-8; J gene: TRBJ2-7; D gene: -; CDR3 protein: CASSLERGVYEQYF; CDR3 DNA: TGTGCCAGCAGCTTAGAAAGGGGGGTATACGAGCAGTACTTC
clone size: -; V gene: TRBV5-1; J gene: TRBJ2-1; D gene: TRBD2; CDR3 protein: CASSFGGEYNEQFF; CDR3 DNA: TGCGCCAGCAGCTTCGGGGGGGAATACAATGAGCAGTTCTTC
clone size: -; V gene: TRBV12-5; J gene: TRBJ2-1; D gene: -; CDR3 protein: CASGLGGGGNEQFF; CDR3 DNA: TGTGCTAGTGGTTTGGGGGGAGGCGGTAATGAGCAGTTCTTC
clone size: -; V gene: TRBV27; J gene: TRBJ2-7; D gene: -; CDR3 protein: CASSLNGDEQYF; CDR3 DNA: TGTGCCAGCAGTTTAAATGGAGACGAGCAGTACTTC
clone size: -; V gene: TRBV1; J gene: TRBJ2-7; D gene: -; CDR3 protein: CTSSRDRGPVYEQYF; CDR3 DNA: TGCACCAGCAGCCGCGACAGGGGGCCGGTCTACGAGCAGTACTTC
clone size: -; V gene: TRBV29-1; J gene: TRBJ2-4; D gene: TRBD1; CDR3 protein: CSVVGGQGENIQYF; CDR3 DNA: TGCAGCGTAGTGGGAGGACAGGGGGAAAACATTCAGTACTTC
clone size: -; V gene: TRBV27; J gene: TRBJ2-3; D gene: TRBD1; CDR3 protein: CASSTFETGNTDTQYF; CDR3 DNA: TGTGCCAGCAGCACTTTCGAGACAGGGAACACAGATACGCAGTATTTT
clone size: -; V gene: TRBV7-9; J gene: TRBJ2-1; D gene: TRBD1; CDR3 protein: CASSTRDRNNEQFF; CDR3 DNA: TGTGCCAGCAGCACCAGGGACAGAAACAATGAGCAGTTCTTC
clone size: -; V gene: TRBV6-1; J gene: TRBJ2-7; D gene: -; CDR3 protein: CATTREQYF; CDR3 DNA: TGTGCCACTACGCGCGAGCAGTACTTC
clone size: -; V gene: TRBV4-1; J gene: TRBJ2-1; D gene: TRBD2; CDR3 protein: CASSQDRLAGYNEQFF; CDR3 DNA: TGCGCCAGCAGCCAAGATAGGCTAGCGGGATACAATGAGCAGTTCTTC
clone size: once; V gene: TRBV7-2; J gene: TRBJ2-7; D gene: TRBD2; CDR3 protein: CASSLRLAGGSYEQYF; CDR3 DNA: TGTGCCAGCAGCTTAAGACTAGCGGGAGGCTCCTACGAGCAGTACTTC
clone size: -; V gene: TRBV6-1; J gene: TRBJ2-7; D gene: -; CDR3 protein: CASSEGTTYEQYF; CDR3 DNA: TGTGCCAGCAGTGAAGGGACTACATACGAGCAGTACTTC
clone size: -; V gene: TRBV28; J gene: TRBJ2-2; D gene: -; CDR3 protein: CASSRTTENTGELFF; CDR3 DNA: TGTGCCAGCAGCCGAACGACAGAGAACACCGGGGAGCTGTTTTTT
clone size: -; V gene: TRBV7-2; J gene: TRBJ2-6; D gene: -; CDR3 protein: CASSATVSGANVLTF; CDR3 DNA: TGTGCCAGCAGCGCCACGGTCTCTGGGGCCAACGTCCTGACTTTC
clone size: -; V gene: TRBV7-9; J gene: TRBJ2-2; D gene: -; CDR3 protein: CASSPPDLHGELFF; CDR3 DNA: TGTGCCAGCAGCCCGCCGGACCTCCACGGGGAGCTGTTTTTT
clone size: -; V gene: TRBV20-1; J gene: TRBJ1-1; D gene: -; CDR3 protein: CSARWGVEAFF; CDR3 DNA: TGCAGTGCTCGTTGGGGGGTAGAAGCTTTCTTT